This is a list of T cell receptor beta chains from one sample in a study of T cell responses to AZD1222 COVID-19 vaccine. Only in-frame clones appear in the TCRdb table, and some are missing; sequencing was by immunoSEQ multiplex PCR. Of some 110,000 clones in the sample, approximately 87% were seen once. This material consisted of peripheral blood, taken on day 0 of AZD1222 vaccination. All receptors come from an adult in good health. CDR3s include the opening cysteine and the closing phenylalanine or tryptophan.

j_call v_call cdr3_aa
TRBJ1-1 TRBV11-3 CASSLDQGADTEAFF
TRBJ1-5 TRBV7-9 CASSSEEYQPQHF
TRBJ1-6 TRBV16 CASSLISTGRNSPLHF
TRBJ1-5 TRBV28 CASSLSARGGQPQHF
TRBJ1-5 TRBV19 CASIRQGGNQPQHF
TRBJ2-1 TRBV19 CATRDRGHEQFF
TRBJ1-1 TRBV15 CATSRVADNTEAFF
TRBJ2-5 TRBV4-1 CASSQGGSGGALETQYF
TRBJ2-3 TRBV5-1 CASRGLAASTDTQYF
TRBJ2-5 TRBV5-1 CASSLAYDRGQETQYF
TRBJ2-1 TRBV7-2 CASSLGTHNEQFF
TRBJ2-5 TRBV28 CASRVPGRGETQYF
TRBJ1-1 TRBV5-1 CASNSDENTEAFF
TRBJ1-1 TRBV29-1 CSVDTDEAFF
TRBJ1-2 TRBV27 CASSLTGTGGVGYGYTF
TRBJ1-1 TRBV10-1 CASSDPGPSNTEAFF
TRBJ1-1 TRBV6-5 CASSHHRDRGTEAFF
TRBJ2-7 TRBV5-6 CASSFWGYVDEQYF
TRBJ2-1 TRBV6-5 CASEALRGPYTEQFF
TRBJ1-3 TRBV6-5 CASDRAGSGNTIYF
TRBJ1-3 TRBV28 CASSPGGQGRNTIYF
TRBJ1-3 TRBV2 CASSGYGNTIYF
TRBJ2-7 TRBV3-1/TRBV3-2 CASSQVQRPTYEQYF
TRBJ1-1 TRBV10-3 CAISGVMNTEAFF
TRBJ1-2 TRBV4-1 CASSQSGGQGLFYGYTF
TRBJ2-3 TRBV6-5 CASLMYRDTDTQYF
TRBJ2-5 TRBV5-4 CASSFIGGSQETQYF
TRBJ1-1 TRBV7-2 CASSSWSQLNTEAFF
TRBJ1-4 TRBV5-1 CASSRTTGADLGKLFF
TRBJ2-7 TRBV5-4 CASSLGDRRSYEQYF
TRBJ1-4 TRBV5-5 CASRWGQNYTTNEKLFF
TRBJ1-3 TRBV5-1 CASSKLSFGVSGNTIYF
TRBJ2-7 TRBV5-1 CASSQGQASEQYF
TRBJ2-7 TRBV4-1 CASSLRDSAYEQYF
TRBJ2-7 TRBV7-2 CASSQGKREQYF
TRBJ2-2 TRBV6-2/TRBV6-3 CASSPTWGATGELFF
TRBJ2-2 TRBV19 CASTLPDSTYTGELFF
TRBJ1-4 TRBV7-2 CASSLAAGGAGEKLFF
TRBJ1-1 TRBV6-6 CASSYAGGYTEAFF
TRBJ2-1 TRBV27 CASSLGLAGAFAEQFF
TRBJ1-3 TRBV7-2 CASSREGVAGNTIYF
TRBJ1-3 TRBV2 CASSPTGSSGNTIYF
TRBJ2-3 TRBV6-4 CASSVGDPGADTQYF
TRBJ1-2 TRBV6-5 CASSYSSRGGGYTF
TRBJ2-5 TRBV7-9 CASSLGTGDWETQYF
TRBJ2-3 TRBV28 CASNLAGGDTQYF
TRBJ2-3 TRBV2 CASSLGDTQYF
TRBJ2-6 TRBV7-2 CASSSRGSGANVLTF
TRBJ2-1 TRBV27 CASTLSSGYEQFF
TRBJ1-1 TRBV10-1 CASSGSSGQYKLAEAFF
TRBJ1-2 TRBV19 CASRSGGHYGYTF
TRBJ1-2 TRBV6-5 CASSQQYFYGYTF
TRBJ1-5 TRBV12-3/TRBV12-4 CASSNGQNQPQHF
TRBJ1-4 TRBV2 CASSEAWAGVEKLFF
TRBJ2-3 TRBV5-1 CASSRGTSGADTDTQYF